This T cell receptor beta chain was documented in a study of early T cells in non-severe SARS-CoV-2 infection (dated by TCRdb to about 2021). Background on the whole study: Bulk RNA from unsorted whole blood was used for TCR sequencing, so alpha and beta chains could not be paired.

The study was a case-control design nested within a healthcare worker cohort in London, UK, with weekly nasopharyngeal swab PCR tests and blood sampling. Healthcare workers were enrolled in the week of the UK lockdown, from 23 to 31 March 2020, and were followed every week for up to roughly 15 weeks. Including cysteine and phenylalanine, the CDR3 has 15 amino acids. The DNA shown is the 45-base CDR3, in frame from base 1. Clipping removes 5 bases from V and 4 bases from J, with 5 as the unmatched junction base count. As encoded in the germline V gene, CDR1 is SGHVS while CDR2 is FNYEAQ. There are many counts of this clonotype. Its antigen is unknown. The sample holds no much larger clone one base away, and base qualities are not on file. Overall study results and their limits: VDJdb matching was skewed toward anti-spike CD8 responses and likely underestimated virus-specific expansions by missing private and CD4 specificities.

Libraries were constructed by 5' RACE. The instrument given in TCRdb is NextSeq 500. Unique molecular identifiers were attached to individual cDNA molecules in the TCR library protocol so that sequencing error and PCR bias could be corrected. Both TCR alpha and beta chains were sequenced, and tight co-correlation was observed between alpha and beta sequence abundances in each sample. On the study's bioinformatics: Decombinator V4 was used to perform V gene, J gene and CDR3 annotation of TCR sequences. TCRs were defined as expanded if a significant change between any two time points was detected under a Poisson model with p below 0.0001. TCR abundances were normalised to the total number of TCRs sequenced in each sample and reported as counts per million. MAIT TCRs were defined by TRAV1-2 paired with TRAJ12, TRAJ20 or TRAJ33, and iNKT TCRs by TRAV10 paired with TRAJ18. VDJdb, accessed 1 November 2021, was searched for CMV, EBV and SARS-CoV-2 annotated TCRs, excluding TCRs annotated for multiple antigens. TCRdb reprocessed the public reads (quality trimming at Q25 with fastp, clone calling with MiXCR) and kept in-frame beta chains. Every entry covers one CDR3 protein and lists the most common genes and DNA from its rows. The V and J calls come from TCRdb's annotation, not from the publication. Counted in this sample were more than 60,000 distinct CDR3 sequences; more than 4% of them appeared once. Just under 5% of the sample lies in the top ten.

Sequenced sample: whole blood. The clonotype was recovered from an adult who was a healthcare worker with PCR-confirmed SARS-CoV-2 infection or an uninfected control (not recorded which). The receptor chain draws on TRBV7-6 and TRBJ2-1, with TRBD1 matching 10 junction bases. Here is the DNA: TGTGCCAGCAGCCCCGGGACAGGGGTTTACAATGAGCAGTTCTTC. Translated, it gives CASSPGTGVYNEQFF.